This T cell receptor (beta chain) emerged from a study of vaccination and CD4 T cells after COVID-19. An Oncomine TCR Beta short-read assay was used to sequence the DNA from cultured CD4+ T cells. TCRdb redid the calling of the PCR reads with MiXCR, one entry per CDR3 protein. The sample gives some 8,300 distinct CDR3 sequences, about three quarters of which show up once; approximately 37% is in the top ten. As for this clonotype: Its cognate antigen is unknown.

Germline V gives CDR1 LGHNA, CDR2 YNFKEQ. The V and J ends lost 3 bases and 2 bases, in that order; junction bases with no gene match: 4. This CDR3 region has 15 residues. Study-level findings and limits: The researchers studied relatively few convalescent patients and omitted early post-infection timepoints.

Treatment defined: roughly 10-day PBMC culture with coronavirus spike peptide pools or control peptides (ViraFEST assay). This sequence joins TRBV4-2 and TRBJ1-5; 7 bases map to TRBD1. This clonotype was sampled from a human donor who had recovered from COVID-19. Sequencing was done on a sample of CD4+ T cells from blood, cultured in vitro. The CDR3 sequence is CASSQEDRGNQPQHF. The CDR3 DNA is TGTGCCAGCAGCCAGGAAGACAGGGGCAATCAGCCCCAGCATTTT.